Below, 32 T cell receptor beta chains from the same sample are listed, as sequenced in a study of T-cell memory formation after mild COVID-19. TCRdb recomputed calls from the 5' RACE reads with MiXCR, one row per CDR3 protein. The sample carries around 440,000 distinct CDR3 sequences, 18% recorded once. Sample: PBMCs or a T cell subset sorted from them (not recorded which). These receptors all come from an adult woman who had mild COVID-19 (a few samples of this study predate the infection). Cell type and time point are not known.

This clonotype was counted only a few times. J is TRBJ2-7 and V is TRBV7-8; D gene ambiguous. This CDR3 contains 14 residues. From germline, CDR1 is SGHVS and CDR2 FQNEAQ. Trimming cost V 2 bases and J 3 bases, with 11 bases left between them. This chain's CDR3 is CASSLYPEGYEQYF. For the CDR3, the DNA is TGTGCCAGCAGCTTATACCCTGAAGGCTACGAGCAGTACTTC.

Written as DNA, the CDR3 is TGCGCCAGCAGCCACCTACAGGGGGAGTACTATGGCTACACCTTC. It specifies CASSHLQGEYYGYTF. The rearrangement joins TRBV4-3 to TRBJ1-2; 8 positions match TRBD1. The germline gives CDR1 LGHNA, CDR2 YSLEER. V shed 3 bases and J 3 bases; nucleotides not matched to a gene: 6. CDR3 size: 15 residues.

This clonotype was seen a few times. In DNA, the CDR3 is TGTGCCAGCAGCCTCCACGGACAGGGGGTCTTTTGGCGGCAAGAGACCCAGTACTTC. It specifies CASSLHGQGVFWRQETQYF. The V call is TRBV12-3 or TRBV12-4, the J call TRBJ2-5, with 10 bases matching TRBD1. V gave up 6 bases and J gave up 2 bases; unmatched junction bases: 18. This CDR3 region has 19 residues.

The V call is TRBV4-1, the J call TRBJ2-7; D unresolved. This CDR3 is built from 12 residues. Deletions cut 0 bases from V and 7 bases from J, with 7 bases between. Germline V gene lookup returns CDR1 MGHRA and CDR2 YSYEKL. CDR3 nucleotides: TGCGCCAGCAGCCAAGATCCGCGGGAGCAGTACTTC. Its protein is CASSQDPREQYF.

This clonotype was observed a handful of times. CDR3 protein: CASSLASTAETQYF. The CDR3 DNA reads as TGTGCCAGCAGCTTAGCGTCGACAGCTGAGACCCAGTACTTC. This chain links TRBV7-9 with TRBJ2-5; D may be TRBD1 (5 bases). V gave up 0 bases and J gave up 5 bases, with 10 bases separating them. The CDR3 runs 14 residues. Per germline, CDR1 SEHNR and CDR2 FQNEAQ (reference sequence).

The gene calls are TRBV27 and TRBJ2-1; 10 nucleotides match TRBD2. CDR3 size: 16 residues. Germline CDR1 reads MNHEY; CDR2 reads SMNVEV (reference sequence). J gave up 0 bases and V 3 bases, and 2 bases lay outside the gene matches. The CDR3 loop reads CASSLASGSSYNEQFF. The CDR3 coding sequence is TGTGCCAGCAGTTTGGCTAGCGGGAGCTCCTACAATGAGCAGTTCTTC.

The CDR3 DNA reads TGCGCCAGCAGCTTCAGTTTCCGAACAGGTGGGCTCTACGAGCAGTACTTC. Its translation: CASSFSFRTGGLYEQYF. The chain combines TRBV5-1 with TRBJ2-7; maybe TRBD1 (5 bases). The V gene's germline CDR1 is SGHRS and CDR2 YFSETQ. The CDR3 contains 17 residues. V was clipped by 2 bases and J by 3 bases, with 21 bases between them.

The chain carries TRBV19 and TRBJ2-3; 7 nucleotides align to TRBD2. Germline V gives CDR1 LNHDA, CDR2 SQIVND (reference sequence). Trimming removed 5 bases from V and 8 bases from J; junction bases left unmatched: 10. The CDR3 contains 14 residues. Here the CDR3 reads CASSFSGPGGTQYF. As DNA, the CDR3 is TGTGCCAGTAGTTTTAGCGGGCCTGGGGGTACGCAGTATTTT.

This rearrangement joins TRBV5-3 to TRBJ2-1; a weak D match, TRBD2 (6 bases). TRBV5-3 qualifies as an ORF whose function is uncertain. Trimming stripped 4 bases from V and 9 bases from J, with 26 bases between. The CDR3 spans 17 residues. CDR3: CARSHNKIAASSGEQFF. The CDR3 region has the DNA TGTGCCAGAAGCCACAATAAGATAGCGGCAAGCAGCGGTGAGCAGTTCTTC.

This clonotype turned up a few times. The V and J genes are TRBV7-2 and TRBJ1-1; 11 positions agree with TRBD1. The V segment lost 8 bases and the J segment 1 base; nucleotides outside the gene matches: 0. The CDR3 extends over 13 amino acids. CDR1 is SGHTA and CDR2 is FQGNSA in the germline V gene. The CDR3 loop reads CASGTGGNTEAFF. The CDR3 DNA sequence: TGTGCCAGCGGGACAGGGGGGAACACTGAAGCTTTCTTT.

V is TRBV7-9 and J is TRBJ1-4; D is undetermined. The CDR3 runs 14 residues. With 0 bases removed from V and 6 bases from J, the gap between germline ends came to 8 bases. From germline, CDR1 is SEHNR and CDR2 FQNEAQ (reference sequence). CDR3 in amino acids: CASSLAPTDEKLFF. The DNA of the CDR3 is TGTGCCAGCAGCTTAGCGCCCACGGATGAAAAACTGTTTTTT. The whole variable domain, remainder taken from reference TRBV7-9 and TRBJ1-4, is DTGVSQNPRHKITKRGQNVTFRCDPISEHNRLYWYRQTLGQGPEFLTYFQNEAQLEKSRLLSDRFSAERPKGSFSTLEIQRTEQGDSAMYLCASSLAPTDEKLFFGSGTQLSVL.

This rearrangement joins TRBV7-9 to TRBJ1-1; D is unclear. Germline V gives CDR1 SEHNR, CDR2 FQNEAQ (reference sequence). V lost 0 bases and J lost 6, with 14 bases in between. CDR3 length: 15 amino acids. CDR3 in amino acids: CASSLAVGRDPEAFF. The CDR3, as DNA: TGTGCCAGCAGCTTAGCGGTTGGGAGGGATCCTGAAGCTTTCTTT. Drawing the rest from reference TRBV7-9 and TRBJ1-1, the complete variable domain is DTGVSQNPRHKITKRGQNVTFRCDPISEHNRLYWYRQTLGQGPEFLTYFQNEAQLEKSRLLSDRFSAERPKGSFSTLEIQRTEQGDSAMYLCASSLAVGRDPEAFFGQGTRLTVV.

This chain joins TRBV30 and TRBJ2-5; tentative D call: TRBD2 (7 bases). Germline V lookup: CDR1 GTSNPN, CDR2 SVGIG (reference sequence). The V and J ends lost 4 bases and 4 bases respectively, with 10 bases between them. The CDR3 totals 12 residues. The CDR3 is CAWKGGGETQYF. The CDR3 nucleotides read TGTGCCTGGAAGGGGGGGGGAGAGACCCAGTACTTC. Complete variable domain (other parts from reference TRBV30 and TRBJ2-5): SQTIHQWPATLVQPVGSPLSLECTVEGTSNPNLYWYRQAAGRGLQLLFYSVGIGQISSEVPQNLSASRPQDRQFILSSKKLLLSDSGFYLCAWKGGGETQYFGPGTRLLVL.

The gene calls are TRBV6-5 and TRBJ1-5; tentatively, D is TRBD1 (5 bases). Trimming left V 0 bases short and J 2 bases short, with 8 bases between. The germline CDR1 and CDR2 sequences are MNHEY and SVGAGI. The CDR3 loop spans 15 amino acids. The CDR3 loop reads CASSYSTGRNQPQHF. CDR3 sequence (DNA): TGTGCCAGCAGTTACTCGACGGGGCGCAATCAGCCCCAGCATTTT.

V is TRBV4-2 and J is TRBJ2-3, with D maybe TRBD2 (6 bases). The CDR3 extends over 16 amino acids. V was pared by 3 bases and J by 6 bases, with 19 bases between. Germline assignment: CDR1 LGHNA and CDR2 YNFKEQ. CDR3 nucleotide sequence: TGTGCCAGCAGCCAGGGGGACTCCGAGATTATCGATACGCAGTATTTT. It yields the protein CASSQGDSEIIDTQYF.

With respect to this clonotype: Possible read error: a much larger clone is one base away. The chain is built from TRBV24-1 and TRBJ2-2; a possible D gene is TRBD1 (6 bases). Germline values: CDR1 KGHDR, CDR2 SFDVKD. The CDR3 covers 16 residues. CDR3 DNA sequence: TGTGCCACCAGTGACCCCGGGACAACGAACCCCGGGGAGCTGTTTTTT. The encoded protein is CATSDPGTTNPGELFF.

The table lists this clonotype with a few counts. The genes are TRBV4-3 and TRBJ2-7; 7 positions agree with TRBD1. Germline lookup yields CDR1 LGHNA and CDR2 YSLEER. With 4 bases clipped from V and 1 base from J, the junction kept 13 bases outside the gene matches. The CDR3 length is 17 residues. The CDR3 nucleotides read TGCGCCAGCAGCCCAGACTACAGGGGCCGACTATCCTACGAGCAGTACTTC. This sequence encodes CASSPDYRGRLSYEQYF.

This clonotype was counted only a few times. The DNA of the CDR3 is TGTGCCACCAGTGATTCCGAGTGGGACTCCCAAGAGACCCAGTACTTC. This encodes CATSDSEWDSQETQYF. V gene TRBV24-1 combines with J gene TRBJ2-5, with a tentative D call TRBD2 (6 bases). The V end lost 2 bases, the J end lost 1 base, and 13 bases lay between the germline ends. The CDR3 length is 16 residues. Germline CDR1 KGHDR, CDR2 SFDVKD.

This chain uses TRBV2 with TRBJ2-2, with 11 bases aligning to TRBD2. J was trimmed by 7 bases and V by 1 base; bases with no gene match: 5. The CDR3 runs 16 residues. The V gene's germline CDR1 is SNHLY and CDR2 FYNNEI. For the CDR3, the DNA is TGTGCCAGCAGTGAAGTTACTAGCGGGAGTGGCGGGGAGCTGTTTTTT. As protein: CASSEVTSGSGGELFF.

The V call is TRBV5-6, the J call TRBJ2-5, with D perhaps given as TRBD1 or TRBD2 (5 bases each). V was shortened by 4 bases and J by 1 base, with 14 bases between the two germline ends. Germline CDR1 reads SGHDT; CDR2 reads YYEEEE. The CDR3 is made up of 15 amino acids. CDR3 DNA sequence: TGTGCCAGCAGCCTAGGGACGGCTAGCCAAGAGACCCAGTACTTC. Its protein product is CASSLGTASQETQYF.

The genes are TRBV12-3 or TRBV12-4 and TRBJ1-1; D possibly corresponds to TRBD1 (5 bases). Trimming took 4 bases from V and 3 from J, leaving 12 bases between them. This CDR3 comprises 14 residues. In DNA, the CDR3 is TGTGCCAGCAGTTGGTCAGGGAGGGACACTGAAGCTTTCTTT. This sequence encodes CASSWSGRDTEAFF.

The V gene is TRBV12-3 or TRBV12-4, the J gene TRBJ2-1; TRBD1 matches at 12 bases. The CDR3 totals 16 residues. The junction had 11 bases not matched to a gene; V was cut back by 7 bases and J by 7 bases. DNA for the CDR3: TGTGCCAGCAACACCTTGGGACAGGGGGCGCGTAATGAGCAGTTCTTC. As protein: CASNTLGQGARNEQFF.

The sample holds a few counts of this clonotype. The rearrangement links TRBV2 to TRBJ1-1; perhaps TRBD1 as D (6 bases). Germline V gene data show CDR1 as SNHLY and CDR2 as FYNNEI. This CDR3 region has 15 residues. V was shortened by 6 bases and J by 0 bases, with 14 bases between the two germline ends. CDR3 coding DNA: TGTGCCAGCAGGGTCAGGGGTCACATGAACACTGAAGCTTTCTTT. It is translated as CASRVRGHMNTEAFF.

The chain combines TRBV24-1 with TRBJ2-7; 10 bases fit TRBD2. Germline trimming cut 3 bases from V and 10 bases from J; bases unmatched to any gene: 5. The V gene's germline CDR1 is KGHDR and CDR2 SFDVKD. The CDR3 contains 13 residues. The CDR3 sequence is CATSDGTSVIQYF. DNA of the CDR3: TGTGCCACCAGTGATGGGACTAGCGTAATCCAGTACTTC.

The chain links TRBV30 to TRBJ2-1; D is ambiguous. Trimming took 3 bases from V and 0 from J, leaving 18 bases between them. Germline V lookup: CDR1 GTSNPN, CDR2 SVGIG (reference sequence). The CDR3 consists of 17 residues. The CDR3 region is CAWSLPFPVSSYNEQFF. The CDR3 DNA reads TGTGCCTGGAGCCTCCCCTTTCCCGTGAGCTCCTACAATGAGCAGTTCTTC.

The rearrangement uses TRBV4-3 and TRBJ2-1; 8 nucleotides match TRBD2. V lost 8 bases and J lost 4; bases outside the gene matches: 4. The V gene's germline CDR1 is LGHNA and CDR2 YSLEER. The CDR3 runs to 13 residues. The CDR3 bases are TGCGCCAGCGCCCAGCGGGAGTACAATGAGCAGTTCTTC. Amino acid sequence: CASAQREYNEQFF.

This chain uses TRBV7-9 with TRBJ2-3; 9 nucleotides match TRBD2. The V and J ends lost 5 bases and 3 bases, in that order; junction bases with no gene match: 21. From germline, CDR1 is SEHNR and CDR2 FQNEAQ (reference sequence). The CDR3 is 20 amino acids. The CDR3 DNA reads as TGTGCCAGCAGCCCCCGAGGTGGTAGCGGGAGTCCCGGGAAAACAGATACGCAGTATTTT. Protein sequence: CASSPRGGSGSPGKTDTQYF.

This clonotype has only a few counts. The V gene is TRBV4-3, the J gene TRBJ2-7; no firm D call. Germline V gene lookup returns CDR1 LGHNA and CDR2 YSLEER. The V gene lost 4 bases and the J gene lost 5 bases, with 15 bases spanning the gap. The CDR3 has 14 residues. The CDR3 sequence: CASSLYQISNEQYF. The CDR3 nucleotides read TGCGCCAGCAGCCTTTACCAGATTTCGAACGAGCAGTACTTC.

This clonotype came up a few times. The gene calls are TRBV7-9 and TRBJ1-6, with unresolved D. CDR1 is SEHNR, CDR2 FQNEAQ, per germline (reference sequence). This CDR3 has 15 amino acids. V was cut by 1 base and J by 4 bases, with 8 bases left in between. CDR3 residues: CASSLVRPYNSPLHF. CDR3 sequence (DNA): TGTGCCAGCAGCTTAGTCCGGCCTTATAATTCACCCCTCCACTTT.

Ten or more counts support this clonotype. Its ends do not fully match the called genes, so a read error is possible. This chain's CDR3 is CASSLNRNTEAFF. For the CDR3, the DNA is TGTGCCAGCAGTTTAAACAGGAACACTGAAGCTTTCTTT. The V call is TRBV5-1, the J call TRBJ1-1; D gene uncertain. The CDR3 is made up of 13 amino acids. The germline V gene has CDR1 SGHRS and CDR2 YFSETQ.

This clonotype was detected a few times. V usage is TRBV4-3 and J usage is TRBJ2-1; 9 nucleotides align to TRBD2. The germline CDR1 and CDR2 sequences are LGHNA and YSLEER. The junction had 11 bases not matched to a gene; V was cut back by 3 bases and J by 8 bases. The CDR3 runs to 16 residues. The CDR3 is CASSQEAGGRVHEQFF. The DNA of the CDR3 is TGCGCCAGCAGCCAGGAGGCGGGAGGGAGGGTGCATGAGCAGTTCTTC.

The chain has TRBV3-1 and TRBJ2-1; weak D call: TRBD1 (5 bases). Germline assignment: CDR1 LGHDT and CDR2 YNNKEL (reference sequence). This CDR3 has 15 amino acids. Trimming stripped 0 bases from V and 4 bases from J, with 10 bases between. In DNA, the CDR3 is TGTGCCAGCAGCCAAGATCATTCAGGGTACAATGAGCAGTTCTTC. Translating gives CASSQDHSGYNEQFF.